This entry lists 23 T cell receptor beta chains sequenced from one sample in a study of T-cell memory formation after mild COVID-19. MiXCR, run by TCRdb on the 5' RACE reads, gives a single entry per CDR3 protein. This sample has some 190,000 distinct CDR3 sequences, with about 16% found just once. The sequenced sample was PBMCs or a T cell subset sorted from them (not recorded which). The receptors were gathered from an adult woman who had mild COVID-19 (a few samples of this study predate the infection). Cell type and time point are not known.

The rearrangement links TRBV7-3 to TRBJ2-6; D possibly matches TRBD1 or TRBD2 (5 bases each). The CDR3 spans 16 residues. CDR1 is SGHTA, CDR2 FQGTGA, per germline. The V and J ends lost 4 bases and 0 bases respectively, with 10 bases between them. The CDR3 DNA is TGTGCCAGCAGCTCCGGGGCCACCTCTGGGGCCAACGTCCTGACTTTC. Translated: CASSSGATSGANVLTF.

This clonotype was seen a few times. The chain joins TRBV12-3 or TRBV12-4 to TRBJ1-5, with D unresolved. CDR3 length: 12 amino acids. The germline V and J ends were trimmed by 3 bases and 10 bases, with 10 bases remaining between them. CDR3 loop: CASSLEAAPQHF. For the CDR3, the DNA is TGTGCCAGCAGTTTGGAGGCCGCCCCCCAGCATTTT.

This clonotype showed up just a few times. The V call is TRBV5-1, the J call TRBJ1-1, with a tentative D call TRBD1 (5 bases). CDR1 is SGHRS and CDR2 is YFSETQ in the germline V gene. V was clipped by 3 bases and J by 2 bases, with 11 bases between them. This CDR3 has 14 amino acids. For the CDR3, the DNA is TGCGCCAGCAGCTCATCCGGGGGTAACACTGAAGCTTTCTTT. Its protein is CASSSSGGNTEAFF.

The table lists this clonotype with a few counts. The chain is built from TRBV2 and TRBJ1-2; 9 nucleotides agree with TRBD1. The germline V gene encodes CDR1 SNHLY and CDR2 FYNNEI. After removal of 5 bases from V and 7 bases from J, the junction contained 5 bases not matched to a gene. This CDR3 region has 13 residues. CDR3 sequence (DNA): TGTGCCAGCAGTATACAGGGGGCCGGTGGCTACACCTTC. Amino acids: CASSIQGAGGYTF.

This chain uses TRBV7-2 with TRBJ2-5, with a tentative D call TRBD1 (5 bases). Germline assignment: CDR1 SGHTA and CDR2 FQGNSA. The CDR3 extends over 14 amino acids. Deletions cut 1 base from V and 5 bases from J, with 11 bases between. The CDR3 sequence: CASSLGRVRETQYF. CDR3 nucleotides: TGTGCCAGCAGCTTAGGCAGGGTCAGGGAGACCCAGTACTTC.

This clonotype appeared a few times. The gene calls are TRBV7-2 and TRBJ2-3; D not resolved. Trimming took off 5 bases at V and 2 bases at J, with 11 bases between the two ends. CDR1 is SGHTA, CDR2 FQGNSA, per germline. The CDR3 is made up of 14 amino acids. CDR3 protein: CASSTAVLTDTQYF. DNA of the CDR3: TGTGCCAGCAGCACCGCGGTCCTCACAGATACGCAGTATTTT.

This chain's CDR3 is CASSWQGSGEQFF. The CDR3, as DNA: TGTGCCAGCAGCTGGCAGGGGTCGGGTGAGCAGTTCTTC. V is TRBV7-9 and J is TRBJ2-1, with D maybe TRBD1 (6 bases). CDR1 and CDR2 (germline): SEHNR, FQNEAQ (reference sequence). This CDR3 region has 13 residues. Trimming removed 4 bases from V and 9 bases from J, with 13 bases in between.

This clonotype occurred a few times. This chain uses TRBV20-1 with TRBJ1-2; possibly TRBD1 for D (6 bases). There are 13 residues in the CDR3. The V gene lost 6 bases and the J gene lost 8 bases, with 19 bases spanning the gap. Germline V gene lookup returns CDR1 DFQATT and CDR2 SNEGSKA (reference sequence). The CDR3: CSASFRGTRGYTF. DNA of the CDR3: TGCAGTGCCTCCTTTCGGGGGACAAGGGGCTACACCTTC.

This clonotype was counted between two and nine times. The chain combines TRBV24-1 with TRBJ2-2; tentatively, D is TRBD1 (5 bases). V was trimmed by 6 bases and J by 4 bases, leaving 8 bases between them. Germline loops: CDR1 KGHDR, CDR2 SFDVKD. The CDR3 totals 13 residues. This CDR3 reads CATSQDTTGELFF. CDR3 DNA sequence: TGTGCCACCAGTCAGGACACCACCGGGGAGCTGTTTTTT.

The chain uses TRBV6-2 or TRBV6-3 and TRBJ2-1; 8 nucleotides match TRBD1. V lost 0 bases, J lost 4 bases, and 5 bases stayed unmatched. The germline CDR1 and CDR2 sequences are MNHEY and SVGEGT. This CDR3 has 16 residues. The CDR3 coding sequence is TGTGCCAGCAGTTACTCGCGGACAGGGTTTTACAATGAGCAGTTCTTC. Encoded protein: CASSYSRTGFYNEQFF.

This rearrangement joins TRBV12-3 or TRBV12-4 to TRBJ1-1; the D is unclear. Trimming removed 6 bases at V and 4 bases at J, with 18 bases between. There are 15 residues in the CDR3. The DNA for the CDR3 is TGTGCCAGCAGACGAACACATGGGTCCAGCACTGAAGCTTTCTTT. It translates to CASRRTHGSSTEAFF.

This clonotype was observed at least ten times. This chain joins TRBV7-2 and TRBJ1-2, with TRBD1 as a possible D gene (6 bases). The germline V gene encodes CDR1 SGHTA and CDR2 FQGNSA. V shed 2 bases and J shed 6 bases, with 13 bases lying between them. CDR3 length: 14 amino acids. The CDR3 nucleotides are TGTGCCAGCAGCTTAAACGGACAGTATAATGGCTACACCTTC. This gives the protein CASSLNGQYNGYTF.

This sequence joins TRBV6-5 and TRBJ2-7; 7 nucleotides line up with TRBD1. Germline CDR1 reads MNHEY; CDR2 reads SVGAGI. This CDR3 region has 15 residues. Trimming cost V 6 bases and J 2 bases; bases outside gene matches: 10. The CDR3 region has the DNA TGTGCCAGCAGCCATCCGACAGGGACCACCTACGAGCAGTACTTC. This encodes CASSHPTGTTYEQYF.

This chain uses TRBV6-5 with TRBJ1-2, with 10 bases that match TRBD1. CDR1 and CDR2 (germline): MNHEY, SVGAGI. The CDR3 loop spans 13 amino acids. After removal of 6 bases from V and 8 bases from J, the junction contained 6 bases not matched to a gene. CDR3: CASRNRDRGGYTF. CDR3 in DNA: TGTGCCAGCAGAAATCGGGACAGGGGCGGCTACACCTTC.

The chain uses TRBV9 and TRBJ2-3; D gene unclear. The CDR3 is made up of 12 amino acids. The V gene's germline CDR1 is SGDLS and CDR2 YYNGEE. With 2 bases removed from V and 2 bases from J, the gap between germline ends came to 3 bases. As DNA, the CDR3 is TGTGCCAGCAGCGTCTTCACAGATACGCAGTATTTT. Encoded protein: CASSVFTDTQYF.

As for this clonotype: Germline is not matched at one junction end, which may reflect a read error. This chain links TRBV24-1 with TRBJ2-3; D gene uncertain. The CDR3 is 11 amino acids. Germline CDR1 KGHDR, CDR2 SFDVKD. The CDR3 region has the DNA TGCGCCACCAGTGAGGCGGATACGCAGTATTTT. Encoded protein: CATSEADTQYF.

The chain recombines TRBV5-6 with TRBJ2-3; 9 nucleotides align to TRBD2. CDR1 SGHDT and CDR2 YYEEEE come from the germline V gene. The ends lost 3 bases at V and 4 bases at J; junction bases unmatched: 9. The length of the CDR3 is 16 residues. The CDR3 DNA follows: TGTGCCAGCAGCTCCGGGACTAGCCCCCTGGCAGATACGCAGTATTTT. Its translation is CASSSGTSPLADTQYF.

The table lists this clonotype with a few counts. The chain links TRBV2 to TRBJ2-1; 9 nucleotides match TRBD2. Per germline, CDR1 SNHLY and CDR2 FYNNEI. Losses at the gene ends were 6 bases for V and 5 bases for J; bases not matched to a gene: 5. This CDR3 contains 14 residues. The CDR3 loop is CASRGLAFHNEQFF. The CDR3 DNA reads as TGTGCCAGCAGAGGACTAGCGTTCCACAATGAGCAGTTCTTC.

This clonotype was seen a few times. The chain carries TRBV29-1 and TRBJ2-1, with D perhaps TRBD2 (7 bases). V lost 7 bases to trimming and J lost 9 bases, with 16 bases between them. The CDR3 consists of 12 residues. Germline assignment: CDR1 SQVTM and CDR2 ANQGSEA. Here the CDR3 reads CSGGAGAGEQFF. CDR3 in DNA: TGCAGCGGAGGGGCGGGGGCCGGTGAGCAGTTCTTC.

A few counts support this clonotype. The rearrangement links TRBV15 to TRBJ2-3; no clear D gene. The length of the CDR3 is 13 residues. V lost 0 bases to trimming and J lost 8 bases, with 9 bases between them. Germline CDR1 and CDR2: LNHNV and YYDKDF (reference sequence). CDR3 in DNA: TGTGCCACCAGCAGAGAACTGGGTGTTACGCAGTATTTT. Encoded protein: CATSRELGVTQYF. The whole variable domain, remainder taken from reference TRBV15 and TRBJ2-3, is DAMVIQNPRYQVTQFGKPVTLSCSQTLNHNVMYWYQQKSSQAPKLLFHYYDKDFNNEADTPDNFQSRRPNTSFCFLDIRSPGLGDTAMYLCATSRELGVTQYFGPGTRLTVL.

The chain uses TRBV2 and TRBJ1-4; 9 bases align to TRBD1. Unmatched junction bases numbered 5, after V lost 7 bases and J lost 5 bases. Germline V gives CDR1 SNHLY, CDR2 FYNNEI. The CDR3 is made up of 14 amino acids. CDR3 coding DNA: TGTGCCAGCAACTCGGGACAGGGAAATGAAAAACTGTTTTTT. Protein product: CASNSGQGNEKLFF.

This clonotype was found many times. The chain has TRBV7-2 and TRBJ1-5; D uncertain. CDR3 length: 13 amino acids. V gave up 5 bases and J gave up 2 bases, with 7 bases separating them. Germline V gene lookup returns CDR1 SGHTA and CDR2 FQGNSA. CDR3 sequence reads: CASSVRGNQPQHF. The CDR3 DNA reads TGTGCCAGCAGCGTCCGGGGCAATCAGCCCCAGCATTTT.

The chain recombines TRBV10-2 with TRBJ2-7; 9 bases fit TRBD1. CDR3 size: 16 residues. CDR1 is WSHSY and CDR2 is SAAADI in the germline V gene. The ends lost 6 bases at V and 2 bases at J; junction bases unmatched: 11. CDR3 DNA sequence: TGCGCCAGCAGGGAAGCCCCGGGACAGGGAGCCTACGAGCAGTACTTC. Residues: CASREAPGQGAYEQYF.